A selection of T cell receptor beta chains follows, all from one sample in a study of CD8 T cells in Susac syndrome. TCRdb re-analysed the immunoSEQ multiplex PCR reads in MiXCR, keeping a single row per CDR3 protein. There are 200,000 to 250,000 distinct CDR3 sequences in the sample; over 90% occur only once, and around 0.15% lies in the top ten. Sample: CD4+ T cells from PBMCs. These receptors were taken from a human donor with Susac syndrome. Each CDR3 is given with its conserved first and last residue. The D gene is left open where the match is weak. Size tells how often a clone was seen (once, few, many) or the class of an expanded clone, and some rows leave it out.

D: TRBD1; V: TRBV19; size: -; J: TRBJ1-6; CDR3: CASSIPTGENSPLHF; DNA: TGTGCCAGTAGTATACCAACAGGGGAGAATTCACCCCTCCACTTT
D: TRBD1; V: TRBV6-6; size: -; J: TRBJ2-5; CDR3: CASSQTGQSETQYF; DNA: TGTGCCAGCTCCCAGACGGGACAGTCAGAGACCCAGTACTTC
D: -; V: TRBV30; size: -; J: TRBJ1-1; CDR3: CAWSVSGAFTEAFF; DNA: TGTGCCTGGAGTGTATCGGGGGCGTTCACTGAAGCTTTCTTT
D: TRBD1; V: TRBV6-2/TRBV6-3; size: -; J: TRBJ2-1; CDR3: CASSYNRGNEQFF; DNA: TGTGCCAGCAGTTACAACAGGGGTAATGAGCAGTTCTTC
D: -; V: TRBV29-1; size: few; J: TRBJ1-5; CDR3: CSVGEGVGQPQHF; DNA: TGCAGCGTCGGGGAGGGGGTTGGACAGCCCCAGCATTTT
D: -; V: TRBV4-3; size: -; J: TRBJ1-4; CDR3: CASSQDPGGMEKLFF; DNA: TGCGCCAGCAGCCAAGATCCAGGCGGGATGGAAAAACTGTTTTTT
D: -; V: TRBV4-3; size: -; J: TRBJ1-2; CDR3: CASSQDMGTRGYTF; DNA: TGCGCCAGCAGCCAAGATATGGGGACTCGGGGCTACACCTTC
D: -; V: TRBV11-2; size: -; J: TRBJ2-3; CDR3: CASSLGIGRGTDTQYF; DNA: TGTGCCAGCAGCTTAGGCATTGGCCGGGGCACAGATACGCAGTATTTT
D: TRBD1; V: TRBV12-3/TRBV12-4; size: -; J: TRBJ1-2; CDR3: CASSSPDRAYGYTF; DNA: TGTGCCAGCAGTTCCCCGGACAGGGCTTATGGCTACACCTTC
D: TRBD1; V: TRBV12-3/TRBV12-4; size: once; J: TRBJ2-1; CDR3: CASRGTGGYNEQFF; DNA: TGTGCCAGCAGGGGGACAGGGGGCTACAATGAGCAGTTCTTC
D: TRBD1; V: TRBV4-3; size: once; J: TRBJ1-2; CDR3: CASSQDALVQGAGGYTF; DNA: TGCGCCAGCAGCCAAGATGCCCTGGTACAGGGGGCGGGAGGCTACACCTTC
D: TRBD2; V: TRBV7-2; size: -; J: TRBJ2-3; CDR3: CASSRQRGGPGDTQYF; DNA: TGTGCCAGCAGCCGACAGCGGGGGGGGCCAGGAGATACGCAGTATTTT
D: -; V: TRBV20-1; size: -; J: TRBJ1-6; CDR3: CSARDSRSGISYNSPLHF; DNA: TGCAGTGCTAGAGACAGTAGGAGTGGGATCTCCTATAATTCACCCCTCCACTTT
D: TRBD1; V: TRBV6-5; size: -; J: TRBJ1-2; CDR3: CASTIAQGAAGYTF; DNA: TGTGCCAGCACCATAGCACAGGGGGCGGCTGGCTACACCTTC
D: -; V: TRBV27; size: -; J: TRBJ1-3; CDR3: CASSLLGGLDTIYF; DNA: TGTGCCAGCAGTTTACTCGGGGGGCTAGACACCATATATTTT
D: -; V: TRBV7-8; size: -; J: TRBJ2-5; CDR3: CASCWGALETQYF; DNA: TGTGCCAGTTGTTGGGGGGCCCTTGAGACCCAGTACTTC
D: TRBD2; V: TRBV11-1; size: -; J: TRBJ2-2; CDR3: CASSPPAGANTGELFF; DNA: TGTGCCAGCAGCCCCCCTGCGGGGGCGAACACCGGGGAGCTGTTTTTT
D: -; V: TRBV29-1; size: -; J: TRBJ1-2; CDR3: CSVLYGAANPGNYGYTF; DNA: TGCAGCGTCTTATATGGGGCAGCTAACCCAGGAAACTATGGCTACACCTTC
D: -; V: TRBV20-1; size: -; J: TRBJ2-7; CDR3: CSARGVTRDSYEQYF; DNA: TGCAGTGCTAGAGGCGTCACACGGGACTCCTACGAGCAGTACTTC
D: -; V: TRBV30; size: -; J: TRBJ1-4; CDR3: CACTTQVRGEKLFF; DNA: TGTGCCTGTACAACACAGGTGAGAGGTGAAAAACTGTTTTTT
D: TRBD1; V: TRBV20-1; size: -; J: TRBJ1-2; CDR3: CSAYGQGNLHYGYTF; DNA: TGCAGTGCTTACGGACAGGGCAATCTTCACTATGGCTACACCTTC
D: -; V: TRBV6-6; size: -; J: TRBJ2-3; CDR3: CASTGSLEVPDTQYF; DNA: TGTGCCAGCACCGGAAGCCTAGAGGTCCCAGATACGCAGTATTTT
D: -; V: TRBV3-1; size: -; J: TRBJ2-1; CDR3: CASSQLEVEQFF; DNA: TGTGCCAGCAGCCAGCTAGAGGTCGAGCAGTTCTTC
D: TRBD2; V: TRBV5-1; size: -; J: TRBJ2-7; CDR3: CASSFQTSGGYEQYF; DNA: TGCGCCAGCAGCTTCCAGACTAGCGGGGGGTACGAGCAGTACTTC
D: -; V: TRBV3-1; size: -; J: TRBJ2-5; CDR3: CASSQPQGPQYF; DNA: TGTGCCAGCAGCCAGCCCCAAGGACCCCAGTACTTC
D: -; V: TRBV7-9; size: -; J: TRBJ1-5; CDR3: CASSPRGDQPQHF; DNA: TGTGCCAGCAGCCCAAGGGGAGATCAGCCCCAGCATTTT
D: -; V: TRBV3-1; size: -; J: TRBJ1-2; CDR3: CASWGAGYGYTF; DNA: TGTGCCAGCTGGGGAGCAGGGTACGGCTACACCTTC
D: -; V: TRBV27; size: -; J: TRBJ2-3; CDR3: CASSLYLRADTQYF; DNA: TGTGCCAGCAGTCTATATCTTCGGGCAGATACGCAGTATTTT
D: -; V: TRBV7-2; size: -; J: TRBJ2-5; CDR3: CASSPPVRVETQYF; DNA: TGTGCCAGCAGCCCCCCGGTTCGGGTAGAGACCCAGTACTTC
D: TRBD1; V: TRBV20-1; size: -; J: TRBJ1-2; CDR3: CSARDPGQGDGYTF; DNA: TGCAGTGCTAGAGATCCGGGACAGGGAGATGGCTACACCTTC
D: -; V: TRBV12-3/TRBV12-4; size: -; J: TRBJ2-5; CDR3: CASSTWTLVGETQYF; DNA: TGTGCCAGCAGTACATGGACCCTTGTGGGGGAGACCCAGTACTTC
D: -; V: TRBV30; size: -; J: TRBJ1-5; CDR3: CAWRDPGPHQPQHF; DNA: TGTGCCTGGAGAGACCCGGGACCTCATCAGCCCCAGCATTTT
D: TRBD1; V: TRBV5-6; size: -; J: TRBJ2-5; CDR3: CASSLPGQGVETQYF; DNA: TGTGCCAGCAGCCTCCCGGGACAGGGGGTAGAGACCCAGTACTTC
D: -; V: TRBV12-3/TRBV12-4; size: -; J: TRBJ1-1; CDR3: CASRTYPRGETEAFF; DNA: TGTGCCAGCAGAACTTACCCGCGGGGGGAAACTGAAGCTTTCTTT
D: TRBD1; V: TRBV6-4; size: -; J: TRBJ1-2; CDR3: CASSAGTGGVGYTF; DNA: TGTGCCAGCAGTGCAGGGACAGGGGGCGTTGGCTACACCTTC
D: TRBD1; V: TRBV7-2; size: -; J: TRBJ1-1; CDR3: CASSLVGTGEGNTEAFF; DNA: TGTGCCAGCAGCTTAGTGGGGACAGGGGAGGGGAACACTGAAGCTTTCTTT
D: -; V: TRBV12-3/TRBV12-4; size: -; J: TRBJ1-5; CDR3: CASSSRASQPQHF; DNA: TGTGCCAGCAGTTCCCGCGCTTCTCAGCCCCAGCATTTT
D: -; V: TRBV9; size: -; J: TRBJ1-1; CDR3: CASSAGQPMNTEAFF; DNA: TGTGCCAGCAGCGCCGGACAGCCGATGAACACTGAAGCTTTCTTT
D: -; V: TRBV20-1; size: -; J: TRBJ1-1; CDR3: CSARVTGFEAFF; DNA: TGCAGTGCTAGAGTAACAGGGTTTGAAGCTTTCTTT
D: -; V: TRBV11-2; size: -; J: TRBJ2-3; CDR3: CASSLGRDTQYF; DNA: TGTGCCAGCAGCTTAGGACGGGATACGCAGTATTTT
D: -; V: TRBV27; size: once; J: TRBJ1-5; CDR3: CASSLLGGQPQHF; DNA: TGTGCCAGCAGTTTATTGGGCGGGCAGCCCCAGCATTTT
D: -; V: TRBV20-1; size: -; J: TRBJ1-5; CDR3: CSAGSSRRDQPQHF; DNA: TGCAGTGCCGGGTCGTCTCGGAGGGATCAGCCCCAGCATTTT
D: -; V: TRBV4-3; size: -; J: TRBJ1-5; CDR3: CASSQERAGDQPQHF; DNA: TGCGCCAGCAGCCAAGAAAGGGCAGGGGATCAGCCCCAGCATTTT
D: TRBD1; V: TRBV3-1; size: -; J: TRBJ1-6; CDR3: CASSLRTGDSPLHF; DNA: TGTGCCAGCAGCCTTCGGACAGGGGATTCACCCCTCCACTTT
D: -; V: TRBV7-2; size: -; J: TRBJ2-7; CDR3: CASSHLSYEQYF; DNA: TGTGCCAGCAGCCACCTTTCCTACGAGCAGTACTTC
D: -; V: TRBV20-1; size: -; J: TRBJ1-6; CDR3: CSAQAEQDSPLHF; DNA: TGCAGTGCTCAGGCCGAGCAAGATTCACCCCTCCACTTT
D: -; V: TRBV12-3/TRBV12-4; size: -; J: TRBJ2-1; CDR3: CASSWALAGTYNEQFF; DNA: TGTGCCAGCAGTTGGGCACTAGCCGGGACTTACAATGAGCAGTTCTTC
D: TRBD1; V: TRBV29-1; size: -; J: TRBJ1-6; CDR3: CSVGDSSNSPLHF; DNA: TGCAGCGTCGGGGACAGTTCTAATTCACCCCTCCACTTT
D: TRBD1; V: TRBV5-1; size: -; J: TRBJ1-1; CDR3: CASSLVSPGQGNMNTEAFF; DNA: TGCGCCAGCAGCTTGGTTTCCCCGGGACAGGGTAACATGAACACTGAAGCTTTCTTT
D: TRBD1; V: TRBV29-1; size: -; J: TRBJ1-5; CDR3: CSVAQGALNQPQHF; DNA: TGCAGCGTTGCACAGGGGGCGCTTAATCAGCCCCAGCATTTT
D: TRBD1; V: TRBV3-1; size: -; J: TRBJ2-5; CDR3: CASSRDRAETQYF; DNA: TGTGCCAGCAGCCGGGACAGGGCAGAGACCCAGTACTTC
D: -; V: TRBV5-6; size: -; J: TRBJ2-7; CDR3: CASSSWVGAYEQYF; DNA: TGTGCCAGCAGCTCTTGGGTGGGGGCCTACGAGCAGTACTTC
D: TRBD1; V: TRBV2; size: -; J: TRBJ1-2; CDR3: CASSLKQGTDYGYTF; DNA: TGTGCCAGCAGTCTTAAACAGGGGACCGACTATGGCTACACCTTC
D: -; V: TRBV28; size: -; J: TRBJ1-2; CDR3: CASSLSAPSGYTF; DNA: TGTGCCAGCAGTTTATCGGCGCCGTCGGGCTACACCTTC
D: TRBD2; V: TRBV7-9; size: once; J: TRBJ2-5; CDR3: CASQGAGGRETQYF; DNA: TGTGCCAGCCAGGGCGCGGGGGGGCGTGAGACCCAGTACTTC
D: -; V: TRBV5-6; size: -; J: TRBJ2-1; CDR3: CASSRESLNNYNEQFF; DNA: TGTGCCAGCAGCCGGGAGTCCCTAAATAACTACAATGAGCAGTTCTTC